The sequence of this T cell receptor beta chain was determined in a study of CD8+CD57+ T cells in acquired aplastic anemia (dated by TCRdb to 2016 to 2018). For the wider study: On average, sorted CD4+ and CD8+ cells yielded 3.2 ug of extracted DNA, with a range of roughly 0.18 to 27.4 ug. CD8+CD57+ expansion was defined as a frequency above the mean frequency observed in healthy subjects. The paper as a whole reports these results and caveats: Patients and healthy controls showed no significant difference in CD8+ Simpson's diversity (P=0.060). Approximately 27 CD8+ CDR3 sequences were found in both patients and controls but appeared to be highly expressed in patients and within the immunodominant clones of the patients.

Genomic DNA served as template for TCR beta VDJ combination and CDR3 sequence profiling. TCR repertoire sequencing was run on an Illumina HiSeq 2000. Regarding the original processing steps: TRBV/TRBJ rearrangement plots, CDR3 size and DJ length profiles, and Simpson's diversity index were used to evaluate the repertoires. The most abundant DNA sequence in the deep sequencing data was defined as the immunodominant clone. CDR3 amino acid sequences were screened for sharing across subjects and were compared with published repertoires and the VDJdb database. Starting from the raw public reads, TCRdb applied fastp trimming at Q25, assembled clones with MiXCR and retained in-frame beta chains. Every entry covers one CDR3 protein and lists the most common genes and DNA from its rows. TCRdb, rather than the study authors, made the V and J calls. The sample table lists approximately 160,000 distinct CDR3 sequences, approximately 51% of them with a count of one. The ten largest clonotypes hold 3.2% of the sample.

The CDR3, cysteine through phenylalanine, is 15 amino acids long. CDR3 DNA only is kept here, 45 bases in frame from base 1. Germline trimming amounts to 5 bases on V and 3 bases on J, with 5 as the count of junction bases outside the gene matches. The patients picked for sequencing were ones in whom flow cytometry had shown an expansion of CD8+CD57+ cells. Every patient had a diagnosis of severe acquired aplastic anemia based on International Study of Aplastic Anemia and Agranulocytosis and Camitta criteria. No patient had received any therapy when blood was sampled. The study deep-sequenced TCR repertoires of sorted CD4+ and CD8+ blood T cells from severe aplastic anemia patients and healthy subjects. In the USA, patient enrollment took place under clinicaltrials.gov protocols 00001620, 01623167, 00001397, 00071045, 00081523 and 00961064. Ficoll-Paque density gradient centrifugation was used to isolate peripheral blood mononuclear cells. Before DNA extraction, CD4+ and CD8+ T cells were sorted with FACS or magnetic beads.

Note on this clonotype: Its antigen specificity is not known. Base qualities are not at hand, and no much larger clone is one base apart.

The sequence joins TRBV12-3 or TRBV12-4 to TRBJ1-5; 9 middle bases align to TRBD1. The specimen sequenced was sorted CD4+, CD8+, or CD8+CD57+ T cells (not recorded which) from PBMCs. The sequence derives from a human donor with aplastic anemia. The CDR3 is CASSRTGDTNQPQHF. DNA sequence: TGTGCCAGCAGTCGGACAGGGGACACCAATCAGCCCCAGCATTTT.